Here is one T cell receptor beta chain with its context. This sample stems from a study of metastatic and nonmetastatic thyroid tumors. Study summary: Across blood and tumor or nodule tissue, repertoires from malignant and benign thyroid patients were compared with one another.

TCRdb used MiXCR to call clones anew from the PCR reads. There are 15,000 to 20,000 clones in the sample; about 31% occur only once, and about 20% lies in the top ten. Treatment of any kind had been given to no patient before thyroid surgery. The V segment lost 5 bases and the J segment 2 bases; nucleotides outside the gene matches: 13. CDR3 length: 17 residues. Per germline, CDR1 SGHAT and CDR2 FQDESV (reference sequence). The sequenced sample was adjacent normal tissue. The chain has TRBV11-1 and TRBJ2-3; 7 nucleotides line up with TRBD2. This clonotype was sampled from a female donor with papillary thyroid cancer or a benign thyroid nodule (not recorded which). Some clones in this sample may be carry-over from other donors' samples. The CDR3 DNA follows: TGTGCCAGCAGCCTCAGCCCCGCTAGCGGCTCCACAGATACGCAGTATTTT. This encodes CASSLSPASGSTDTQYF. Using reference TRBV11-1 and TRBJ2-3 for the parts outside the CDR3, the full variable domain is EAEVAQSPRYKITEKSQAVAFWCDPISGHATLYWYRQILGQGPELLVQFQDESVVDDSQLPKDRFSAERLKGVDSTLKIQPAELGDSAMYLCASSLSPASGSTDTQYFGPGTRLTVL.